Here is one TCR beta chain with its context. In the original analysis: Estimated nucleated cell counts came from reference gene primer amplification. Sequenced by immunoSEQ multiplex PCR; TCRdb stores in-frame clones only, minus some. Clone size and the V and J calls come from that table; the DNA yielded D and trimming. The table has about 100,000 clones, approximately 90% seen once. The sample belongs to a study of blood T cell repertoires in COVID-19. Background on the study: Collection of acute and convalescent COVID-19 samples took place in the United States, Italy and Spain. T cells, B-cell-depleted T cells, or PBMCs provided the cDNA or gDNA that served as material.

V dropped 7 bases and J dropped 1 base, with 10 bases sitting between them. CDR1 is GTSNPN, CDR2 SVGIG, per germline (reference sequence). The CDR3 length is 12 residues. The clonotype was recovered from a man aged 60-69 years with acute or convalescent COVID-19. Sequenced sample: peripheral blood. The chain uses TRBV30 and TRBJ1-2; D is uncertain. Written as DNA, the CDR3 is TGTGCCTTTTTCCAAATTAACTATGGCTACACCTTC. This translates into CAFFQINYGYTF.